The entry that follows covers one T cell receptor beta chain sequence. The antigen remains unidentified. This record comes from a study of cytomegalovirus exposure and HLA in healthy donors. The primer mix had 60 Vbeta and 13 Jbeta primers. The method was immunoSEQ multiplex PCR; TCRdb's version includes in-frame clones alone and lacks a portion of them. The profile shows about 160,000 clones, roughly three quarters of them singletons. Germline V gene sequence: CDR1 MNHEY, CDR2 SVGAGI. V dropped 6 bases and J dropped 7; count of bases not matched to a gene: 4. The CDR3 length is 14 residues. Among the donors, all were healthy bone marrow donors. Overall study results and limits: Apart from CMV serostatus, no immune exposure information was available. CMV antigen specificity was confirmed in vitro for three CMV-associated chains.

The source is a man aged 40-49 years in good health and CMV-seropositive. This chain links TRBV6-5 with TRBJ2-1, with TRBD1 matching 12 bases. The material sequenced was PBMCs. The CDR3 nucleotides are TGTGCCAGCAGAGCGGGACAGGGGGCTAATGAGCAGTTCTTC. As protein: CASRAGQGANEQFF.